This T cell receptor beta chain was profiled in a study of blood T cell repertoires in COVID-19 (dated by TCRdb to 2020 to 2022). At the level of the whole study: Samples from collaborators originated in the United States, Italy and Spain and spanned both the acute and convalescent phases of COVID-19. The prospective study material was composed of cDNA or gDNA derived from T cells, B-cell-depleted T cells, or PBMCs. Subjects who had been exposed to COVID-19, were actively infected with it, or had recovered from it provided the deeply sampled blood TCRbeta repertoires that made up the dataset. The repertoires were made available in a free public database intended to serve as a resource for research on the immune response to SARS-CoV-2. Samples came from the ongoing ImmuneRACE study (first 160 participants) plus 1,254 subjects from 6 global collaborators. The sample metadata nearly always contained a de-identified subject ID, COVID-19 status, age in years and sex. Where available, HLA class I and class II types were taken from metadata supplied by the sample provider and were not determined by assay-based typing.

Collaborating institutions collected whole blood in K2EDTA tubes following their own protocols. For TCRbeta analysis, collaborators shipped samples as frozen whole blood, isolated PBMCs, or DNA extracted from either of those sample types. The paper as a whole reports these results and caveats: Clinical and demographic metadata were provided uncurated, with the amount varying by source and participant.

The junction shows trimming of 0 bases on V and 0 bases on J, plus 6 bases between the germline ends. There are 14 amino acids in the CDR3, from cysteine to phenylalanine inclusive. Of the read, only the CDR3 DNA is kept; its 42 bases are in frame from base 1. Taken from the germline V gene, the CDR1 and CDR2 loops are SGHRS and YFSETQ. On this clone: Its antigen is not yet known. One base away there is no much larger clone; base qualities are not given.

TCRbeta CDR3 regions were amplified from genomic DNA using the immunoSEQ Assay, a bias-controlled multiplex PCR. Under the source paper's analysis protocol: The number of nucleated cells in each sample was estimated by amplification of reference gene primers within the assay. To quantify the absolute abundance of each unique TCRbeta CDR3 rearrangement, sequence reads were collapsed and filtered. For each sample, productive Simpson clonality was calculated as the square root of Simpson's diversity index over productive rearrangements. Sourced from immuneACCESS, this table was stored by TCRdb with only in-frame sequences that have V and J called. A share of the clones is absent; for the studies checked, an unresolved V gene accounts for under half, and the remainder has no known explanation. Clonal size and the V and J genes are those of that table, whereas D and trimming came from the DNA. Within this sample are approximately 170,000 clones, with about 86% of them counted one time only. Of the sample, less than 20% falls within the top ten clones.

What was sequenced was peripheral blood. The V gene is TRBV5-1 and the J gene is TRBJ1-1, and perhaps TRBD1 as D gene, on 5 matching bases. The sequence came from a woman older than 75 with acute or convalescent COVID-19. The DNA reads TGCGCCAGCAGCTTGGAGGGGATGAACACTGAAGCTTTCTTT. Translated, this is CASSLEGMNTEAFF. With all but the CDR3 taken from the reference TRBV5-1 and TRBJ1-1 genes, the full variable domain is: KAGVTQTPRYLIKTRGQQVTLSCSPISGHRSVSWYQQTPGQGLQFLFEYFSETQRNKGNFPGRFSGRQFSNSRSEMNVSTLELGDSALYLCASSLEGMNTEAFFGQGTRLTVV.